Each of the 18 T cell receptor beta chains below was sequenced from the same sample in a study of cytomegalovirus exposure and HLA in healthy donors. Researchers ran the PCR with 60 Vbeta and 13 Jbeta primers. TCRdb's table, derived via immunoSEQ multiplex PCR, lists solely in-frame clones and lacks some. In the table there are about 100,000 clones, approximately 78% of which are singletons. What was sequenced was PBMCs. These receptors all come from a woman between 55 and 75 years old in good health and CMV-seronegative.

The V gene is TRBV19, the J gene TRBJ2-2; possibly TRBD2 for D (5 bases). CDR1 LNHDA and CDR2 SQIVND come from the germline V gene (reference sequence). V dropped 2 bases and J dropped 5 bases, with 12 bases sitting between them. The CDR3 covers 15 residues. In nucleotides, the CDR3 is TGTGCCAGTAGTATATCTAGCCTGGGGACCGGGGAGCTGTTTTTT. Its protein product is CASSISSLGTGELFF.

CDR3 in amino acids: CASKGNSSYEQYF. CDR3 coding DNA: TGCGCCAGCAAAGGCAACAGCTCCTACGAGCAGTACTTC. This rearrangement joins TRBV10-1 to TRBJ2-7; no clear D gene. V was clipped by 7 bases and J by 0 bases, with 10 bases between them. Germline assignment: CDR1 WNHNN and CDR2 SYGVQD (reference sequence). There are 13 residues in the CDR3.

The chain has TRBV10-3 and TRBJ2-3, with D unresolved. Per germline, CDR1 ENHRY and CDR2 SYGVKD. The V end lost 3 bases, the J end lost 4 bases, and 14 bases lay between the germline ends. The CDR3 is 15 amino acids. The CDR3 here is CAISDTGERADTQYF. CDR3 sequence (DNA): TGTGCCATCAGTGATACCGGAGAACGGGCAGATACGCAGTATTTT.

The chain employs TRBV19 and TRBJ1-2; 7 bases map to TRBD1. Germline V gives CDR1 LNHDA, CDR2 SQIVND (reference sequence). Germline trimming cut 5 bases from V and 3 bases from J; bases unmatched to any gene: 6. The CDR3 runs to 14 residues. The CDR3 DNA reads TGTGCCAGTAGTTCTCAGGGACAGTACTATGGCTACACCTTC. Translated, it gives CASSSQGQYYGYTF.

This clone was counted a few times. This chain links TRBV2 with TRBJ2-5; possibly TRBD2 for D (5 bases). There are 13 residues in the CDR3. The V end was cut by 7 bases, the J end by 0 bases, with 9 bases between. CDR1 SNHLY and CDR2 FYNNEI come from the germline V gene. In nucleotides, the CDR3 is TGTGCCAGCAATCCGGGATACCAAGAGACCCAGTACTTC. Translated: CASNPGYQETQYF.

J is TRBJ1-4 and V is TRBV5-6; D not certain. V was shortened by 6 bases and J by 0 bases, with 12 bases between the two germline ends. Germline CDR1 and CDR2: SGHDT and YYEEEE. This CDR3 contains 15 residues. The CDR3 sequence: CASKISVATNEKLFF. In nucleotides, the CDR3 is TGTGCCAGCAAAATTTCGGTTGCAACTAATGAAAAACTGTTTTTT. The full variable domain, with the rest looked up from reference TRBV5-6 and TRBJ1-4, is DAGVTQSPTHLIKTRGQQVTLRCSPKSGHDTVSWYQQALGQGPQFIFQYYEEEERQRGNFPDRFSGHQFPNYSSELNVNALLLGDSALYLCASKISVATNEKLFFGSGTQLSVL.

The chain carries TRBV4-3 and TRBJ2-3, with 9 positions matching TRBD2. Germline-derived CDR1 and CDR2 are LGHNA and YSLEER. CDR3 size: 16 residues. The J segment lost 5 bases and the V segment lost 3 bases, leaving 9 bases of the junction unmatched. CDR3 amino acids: CASSQVERGAGDTQYF. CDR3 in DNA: TGCGCCAGCAGCCAGGTAGAGCGGGGGGCAGGAGATACGCAGTATTTT.

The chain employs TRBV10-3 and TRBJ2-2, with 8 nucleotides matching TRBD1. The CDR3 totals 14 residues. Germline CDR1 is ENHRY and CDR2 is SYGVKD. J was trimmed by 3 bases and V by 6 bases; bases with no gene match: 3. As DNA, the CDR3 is TGTGCCATCAGGGGACAGGCCGACACCGGGGAGCTGTTTTTT. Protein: CAIRGQADTGELFF.

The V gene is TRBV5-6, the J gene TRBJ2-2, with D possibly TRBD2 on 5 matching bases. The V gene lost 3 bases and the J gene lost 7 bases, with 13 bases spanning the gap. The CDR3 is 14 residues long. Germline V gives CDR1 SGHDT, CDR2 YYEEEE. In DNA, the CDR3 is TGTGCCAGCAGCTCCAGCTTAGGGAGCGGGGAGCTGTTTTTT. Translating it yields CASSSSLGSGELFF. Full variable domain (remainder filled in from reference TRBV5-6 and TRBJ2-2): DAGVTQSPTHLIKTRGQQVTLRCSPKSGHDTVSWYQQALGQGPQFIFQYYEEEERQRGNFPDRFSGHQFPNYSSELNVNALLLGDSALYLCASSSSLGSGELFFGEGSRLTVL.

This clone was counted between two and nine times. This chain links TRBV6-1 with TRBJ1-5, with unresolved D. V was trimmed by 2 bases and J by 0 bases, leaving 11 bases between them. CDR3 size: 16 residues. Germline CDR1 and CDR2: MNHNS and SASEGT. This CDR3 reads CASSEKTLYSNQPQHF. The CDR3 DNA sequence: TGTGCCAGCAGTGAAAAGACACTTTATAGCAATCAGCCCCAGCATTTT.

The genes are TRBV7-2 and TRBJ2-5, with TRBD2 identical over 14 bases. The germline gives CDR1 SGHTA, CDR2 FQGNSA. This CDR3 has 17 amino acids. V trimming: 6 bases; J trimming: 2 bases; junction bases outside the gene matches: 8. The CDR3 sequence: CASRSGLAGVGQETQYF. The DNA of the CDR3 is TGTGCCAGCAGGTCGGGACTAGCGGGAGTCGGGCAAGAGACCCAGTACTTC.

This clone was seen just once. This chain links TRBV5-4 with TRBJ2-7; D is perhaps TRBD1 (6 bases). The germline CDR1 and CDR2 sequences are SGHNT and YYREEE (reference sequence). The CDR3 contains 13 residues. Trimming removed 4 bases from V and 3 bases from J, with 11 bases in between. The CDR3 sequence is CASSRQDLYEQYF. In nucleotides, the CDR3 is TGTGCCAGCAGCCGACAGGACCTCTACGAGCAGTACTTC.

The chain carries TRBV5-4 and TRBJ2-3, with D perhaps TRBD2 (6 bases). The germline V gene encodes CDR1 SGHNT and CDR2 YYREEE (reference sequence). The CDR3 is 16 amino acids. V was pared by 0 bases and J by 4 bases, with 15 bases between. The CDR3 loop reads CASSLALGGGADTQYF. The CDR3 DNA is TGTGCCAGCAGCTTGGCCCTGGGGGGTGGAGCAGATACGCAGTATTTT.

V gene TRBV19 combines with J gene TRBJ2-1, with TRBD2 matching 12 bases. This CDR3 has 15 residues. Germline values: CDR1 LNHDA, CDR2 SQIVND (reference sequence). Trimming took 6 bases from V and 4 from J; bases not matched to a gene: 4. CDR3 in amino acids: CASRPTSGRYNEQFF. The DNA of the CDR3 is TGTGCCAGTAGGCCGACTAGCGGGAGATACAATGAGCAGTTCTTC.

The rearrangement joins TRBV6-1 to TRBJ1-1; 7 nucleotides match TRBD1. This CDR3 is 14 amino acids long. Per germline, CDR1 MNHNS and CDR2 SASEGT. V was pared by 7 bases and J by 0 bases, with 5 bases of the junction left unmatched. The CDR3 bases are TGTGCCAGCACCTGGGGACAGATGAACACTGAAGCTTTCTTT. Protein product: CASTWGQMNTEAFF.

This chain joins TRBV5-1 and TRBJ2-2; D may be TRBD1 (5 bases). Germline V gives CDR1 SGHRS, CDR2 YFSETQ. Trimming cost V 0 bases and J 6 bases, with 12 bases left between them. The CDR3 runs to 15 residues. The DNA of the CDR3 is TGCGCCAGCAGCTTGGATTCAGGGTCCGCCGGGGAGCTGTTTTTT. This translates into CASSLDSGSAGELFF.

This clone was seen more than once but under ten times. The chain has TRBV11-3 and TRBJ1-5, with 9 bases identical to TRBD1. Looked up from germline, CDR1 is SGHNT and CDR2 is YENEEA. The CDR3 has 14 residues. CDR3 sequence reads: CSQPQGQGYQPQHF. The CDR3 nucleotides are TGTTCACAGCCCCAGGGACAGGGTTATCAGCCCCAGCATTTT.

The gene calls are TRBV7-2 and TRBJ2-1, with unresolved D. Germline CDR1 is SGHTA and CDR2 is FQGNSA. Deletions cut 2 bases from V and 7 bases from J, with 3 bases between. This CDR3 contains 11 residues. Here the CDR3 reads CASSLLNEQFF. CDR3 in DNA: TGTGCCAGCAGCTTACTTAATGAGCAGTTCTTC.